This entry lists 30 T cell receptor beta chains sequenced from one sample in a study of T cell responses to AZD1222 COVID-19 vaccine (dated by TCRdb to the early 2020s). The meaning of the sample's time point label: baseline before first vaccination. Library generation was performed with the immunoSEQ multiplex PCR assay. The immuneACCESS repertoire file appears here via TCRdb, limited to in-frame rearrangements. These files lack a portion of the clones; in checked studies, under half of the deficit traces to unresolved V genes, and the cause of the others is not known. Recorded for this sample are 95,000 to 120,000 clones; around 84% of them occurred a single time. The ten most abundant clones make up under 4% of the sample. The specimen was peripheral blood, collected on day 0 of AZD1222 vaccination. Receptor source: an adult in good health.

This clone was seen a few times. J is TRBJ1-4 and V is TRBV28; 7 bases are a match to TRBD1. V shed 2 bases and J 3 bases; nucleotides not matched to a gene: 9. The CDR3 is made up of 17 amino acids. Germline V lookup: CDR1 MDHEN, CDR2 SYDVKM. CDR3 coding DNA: TGTGCCAGCAGTTTAAATCATGGGGGACAGTCTAATGAAAAACTGTTTTTT. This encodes CASSLNHGGQSNEKLFF. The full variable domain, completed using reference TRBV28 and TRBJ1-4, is DVKVTQSSRYLVKRTGEKVFLECVQDMDHENMFWYRQDPGLGLRLIYFSYDVKMKEKGDIPEGYSVSREKKERFSLILESASTNQTSMYLCASSLNHGGQSNEKLFFGSGTQLSVL.

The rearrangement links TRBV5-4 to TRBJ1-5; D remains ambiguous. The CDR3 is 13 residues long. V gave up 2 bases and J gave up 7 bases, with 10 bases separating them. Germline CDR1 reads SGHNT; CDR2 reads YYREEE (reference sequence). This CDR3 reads CASSFEGLQPQHF. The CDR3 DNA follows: TGTGCCAGCAGCTTTGAAGGTTTACAGCCCCAGCATTTT.

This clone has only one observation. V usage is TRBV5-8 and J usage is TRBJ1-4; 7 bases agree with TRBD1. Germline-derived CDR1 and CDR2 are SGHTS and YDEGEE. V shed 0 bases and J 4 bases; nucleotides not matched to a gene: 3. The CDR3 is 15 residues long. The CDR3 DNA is TGTGCCAGCAGCTTGGCAGGGACAGTTAATGAAAAACTGTTTTTT. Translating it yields CASSLAGTVNEKLFF.

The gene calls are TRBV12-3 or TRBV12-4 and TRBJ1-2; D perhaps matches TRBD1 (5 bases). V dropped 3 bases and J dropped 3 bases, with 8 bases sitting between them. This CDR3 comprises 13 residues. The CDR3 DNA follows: TGTGCCAGCAGTTTGGGGCCGCACTATGGCTACACCTTC. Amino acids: CASSLGPHYGYTF.

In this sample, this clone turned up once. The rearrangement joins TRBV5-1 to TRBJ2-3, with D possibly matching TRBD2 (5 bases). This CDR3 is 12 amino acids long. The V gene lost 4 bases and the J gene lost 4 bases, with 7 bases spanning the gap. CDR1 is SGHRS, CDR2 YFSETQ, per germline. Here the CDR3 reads CASSEGADTQYF. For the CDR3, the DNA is TGCGCCAGCAGCGAGGGAGCAGATACGCAGTATTTT. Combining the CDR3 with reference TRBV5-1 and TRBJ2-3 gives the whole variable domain KAGVTQTPRYLIKTRGQQVTLSCSPISGHRSVSWYQQTPGQGLQFLFEYFSETQRNKGNFPGRFSGRQFSNSRSEMNVSTLELGDSALYLCASSEGADTQYFGPGTRLTVL.

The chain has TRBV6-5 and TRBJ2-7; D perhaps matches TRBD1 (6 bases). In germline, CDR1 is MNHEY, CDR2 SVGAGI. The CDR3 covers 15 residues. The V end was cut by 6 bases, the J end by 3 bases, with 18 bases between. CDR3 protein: CASSRTGTQGYEQYF. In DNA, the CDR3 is TGTGCCAGCAGCCGAACCGGGACACAAGGCTACGAGCAGTACTTC.

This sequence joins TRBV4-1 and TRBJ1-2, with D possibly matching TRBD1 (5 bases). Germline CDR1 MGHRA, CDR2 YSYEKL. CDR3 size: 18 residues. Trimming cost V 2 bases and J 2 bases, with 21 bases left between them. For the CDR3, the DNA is TGCGCCAGCAGCCAACCCCTCCAGGGCCTGGCAAAAAACTATGGCTACACCTTC. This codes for CASSQPLQGLAKNYGYTF.

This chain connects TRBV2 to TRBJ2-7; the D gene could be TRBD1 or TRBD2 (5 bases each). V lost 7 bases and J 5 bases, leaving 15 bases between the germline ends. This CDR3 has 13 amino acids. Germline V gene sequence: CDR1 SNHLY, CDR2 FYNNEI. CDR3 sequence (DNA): TGTGCCAGCAATCCGGTAGGGACCCACGAGCAGTACTTC. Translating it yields CASNPVGTHEQYF.

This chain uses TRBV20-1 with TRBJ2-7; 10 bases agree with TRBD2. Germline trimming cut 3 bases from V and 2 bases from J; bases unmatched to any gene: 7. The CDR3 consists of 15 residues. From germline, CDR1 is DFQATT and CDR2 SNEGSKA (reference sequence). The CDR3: CSASRIAGGPYEQYF. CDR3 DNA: TGCAGTGCTAGTAGAATAGCGGGGGGACCCTACGAGCAGTACTTC.

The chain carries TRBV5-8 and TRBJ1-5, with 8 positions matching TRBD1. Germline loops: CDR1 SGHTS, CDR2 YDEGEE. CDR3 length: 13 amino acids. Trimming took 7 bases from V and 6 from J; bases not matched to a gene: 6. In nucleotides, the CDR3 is TGTGCCAGCGGGAGGGGACAGGTTCAGCCCCAGCATTTT. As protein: CASGRGQVQPQHF.

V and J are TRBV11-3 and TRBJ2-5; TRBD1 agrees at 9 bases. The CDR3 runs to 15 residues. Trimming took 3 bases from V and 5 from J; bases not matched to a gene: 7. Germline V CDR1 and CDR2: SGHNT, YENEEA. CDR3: CASSFRTGARETQYF. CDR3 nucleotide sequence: TGTGCCAGCAGCTTCAGGACAGGGGCCAGGGAGACCCAGTACTTC.

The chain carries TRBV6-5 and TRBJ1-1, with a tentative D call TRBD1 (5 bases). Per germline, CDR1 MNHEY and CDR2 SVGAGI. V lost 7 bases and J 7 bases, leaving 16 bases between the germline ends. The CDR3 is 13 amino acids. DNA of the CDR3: TGTGCCAGCAATACGGAGGGACGACATGAAGCTTTCTTT. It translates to CASNTEGRHEAFF.

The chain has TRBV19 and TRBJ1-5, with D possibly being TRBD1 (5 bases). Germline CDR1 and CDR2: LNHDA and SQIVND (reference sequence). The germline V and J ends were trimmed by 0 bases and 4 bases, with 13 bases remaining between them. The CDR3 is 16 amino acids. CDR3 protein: CASSIEQSRANQPQHF. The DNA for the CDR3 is TGTGCCAGTAGTATAGAACAGAGCAGGGCTAATCAGCCCCAGCATTTT.

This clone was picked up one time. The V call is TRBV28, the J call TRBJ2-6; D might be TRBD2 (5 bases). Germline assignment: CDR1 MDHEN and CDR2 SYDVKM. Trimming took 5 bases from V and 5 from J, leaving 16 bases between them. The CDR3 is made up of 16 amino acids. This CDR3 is CASSLNTFGRANVLTF. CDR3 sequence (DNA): TGTGCCAGCAGTCTGAATACATTCGGGAGGGCCAACGTCCTGACTTTC.

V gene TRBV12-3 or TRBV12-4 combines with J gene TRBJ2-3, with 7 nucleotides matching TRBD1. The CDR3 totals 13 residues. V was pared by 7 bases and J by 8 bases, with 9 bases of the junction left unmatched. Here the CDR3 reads CASTIGGVATQYF. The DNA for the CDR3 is TGTGCCAGCACCATAGGGGGCGTGGCTACGCAGTATTTT.

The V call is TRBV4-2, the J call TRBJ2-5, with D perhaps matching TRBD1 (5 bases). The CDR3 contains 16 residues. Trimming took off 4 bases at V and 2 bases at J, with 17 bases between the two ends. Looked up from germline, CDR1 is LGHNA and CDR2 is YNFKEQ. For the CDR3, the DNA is TGTGCCAGCAGCCTCCCTGGGGCAGAACTTCAAGAGACCCAGTACTTC. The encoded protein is CASSLPGAELQETQYF.

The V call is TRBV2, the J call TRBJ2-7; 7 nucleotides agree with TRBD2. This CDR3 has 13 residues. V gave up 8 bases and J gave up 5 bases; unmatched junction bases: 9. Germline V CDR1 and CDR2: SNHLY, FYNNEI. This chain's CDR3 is CASCGGPYDEQYF. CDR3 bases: TGTGCCAGCTGCGGGGGACCCTACGACGAGCAGTACTTC.

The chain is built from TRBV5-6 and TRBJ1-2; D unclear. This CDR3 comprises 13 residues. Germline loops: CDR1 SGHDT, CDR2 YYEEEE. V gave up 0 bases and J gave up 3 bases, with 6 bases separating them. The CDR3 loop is CASSLGTDYGYTF. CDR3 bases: TGTGCCAGCAGCTTGGGGACGGACTATGGCTACACCTTC.

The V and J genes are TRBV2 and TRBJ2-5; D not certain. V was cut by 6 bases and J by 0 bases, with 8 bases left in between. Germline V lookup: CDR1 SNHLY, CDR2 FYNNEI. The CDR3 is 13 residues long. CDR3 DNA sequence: TGTGCCAGCAGCCTAGGCTACCAAGAGACCCAGTACTTC. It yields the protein CASSLGYQETQYF.

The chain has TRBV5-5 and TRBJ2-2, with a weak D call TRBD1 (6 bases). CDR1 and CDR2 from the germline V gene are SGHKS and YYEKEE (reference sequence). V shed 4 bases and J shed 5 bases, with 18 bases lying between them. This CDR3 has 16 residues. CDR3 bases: TGTGCCAGCAGCCGCGATTTGGGGACATTAACCGGGGAGCTGTTTTTT. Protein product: CASSRDLGTLTGELFF.

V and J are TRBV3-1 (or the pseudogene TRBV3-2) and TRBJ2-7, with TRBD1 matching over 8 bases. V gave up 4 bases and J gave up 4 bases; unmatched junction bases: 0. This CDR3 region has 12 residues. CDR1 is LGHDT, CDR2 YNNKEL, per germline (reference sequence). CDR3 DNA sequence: TGTGCCAGCAGCCGACAGGGGTACGAGCAGTACTTC. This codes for CASSRQGYEQYF.

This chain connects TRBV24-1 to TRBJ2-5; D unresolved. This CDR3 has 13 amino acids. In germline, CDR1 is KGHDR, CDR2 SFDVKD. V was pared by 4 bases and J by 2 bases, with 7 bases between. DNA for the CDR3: TGTGCCACCAGTGAAGCTATGCAAGAGACCCAGTACTTC. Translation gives CATSEAMQETQYF.

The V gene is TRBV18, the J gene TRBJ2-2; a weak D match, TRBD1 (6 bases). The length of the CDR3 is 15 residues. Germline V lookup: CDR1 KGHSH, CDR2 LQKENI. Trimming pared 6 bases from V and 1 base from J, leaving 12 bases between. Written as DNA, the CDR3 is TGTGCCAGCTCCAGGACAGAGATGAACACCGGGGAGCTGTTTTTT. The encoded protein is CASSRTEMNTGELFF.

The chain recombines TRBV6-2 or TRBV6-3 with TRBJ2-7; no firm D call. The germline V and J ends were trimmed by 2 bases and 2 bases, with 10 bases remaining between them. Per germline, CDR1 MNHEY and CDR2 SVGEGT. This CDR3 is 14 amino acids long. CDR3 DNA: TGTGCCAGCAGTTACCCACTTAACCCCTACGAGCAGTACTTC. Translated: CASSYPLNPYEQYF.

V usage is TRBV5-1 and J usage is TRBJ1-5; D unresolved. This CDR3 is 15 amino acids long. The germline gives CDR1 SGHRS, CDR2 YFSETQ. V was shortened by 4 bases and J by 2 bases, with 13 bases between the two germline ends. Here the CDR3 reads CASSLGPEGNQPQHF. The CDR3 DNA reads TGCGCCAGCAGCCTGGGTCCCGAAGGCAATCAGCCCCAGCATTTT.

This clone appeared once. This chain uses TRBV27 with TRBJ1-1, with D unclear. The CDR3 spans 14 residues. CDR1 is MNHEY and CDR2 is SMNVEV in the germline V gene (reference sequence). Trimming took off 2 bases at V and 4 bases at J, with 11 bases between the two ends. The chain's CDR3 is CASSLGVEVTEAFF. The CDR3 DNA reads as TGTGCCAGCAGTTTAGGGGTGGAGGTCACTGAAGCTTTCTTT.

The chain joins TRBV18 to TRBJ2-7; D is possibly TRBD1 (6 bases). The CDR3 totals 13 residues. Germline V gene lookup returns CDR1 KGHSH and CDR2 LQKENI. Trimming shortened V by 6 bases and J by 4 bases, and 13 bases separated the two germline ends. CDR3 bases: TGTGCCAGCTCGACAGGTCCGTCTTACGAGCAGTACTTC. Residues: CASSTGPSYEQYF.

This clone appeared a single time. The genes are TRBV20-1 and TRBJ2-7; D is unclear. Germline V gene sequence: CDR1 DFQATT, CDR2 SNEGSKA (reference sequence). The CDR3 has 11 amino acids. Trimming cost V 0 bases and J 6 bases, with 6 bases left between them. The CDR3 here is CSARDGLEQYF. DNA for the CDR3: TGCAGTGCTAGAGATGGTCTCGAGCAGTACTTC.

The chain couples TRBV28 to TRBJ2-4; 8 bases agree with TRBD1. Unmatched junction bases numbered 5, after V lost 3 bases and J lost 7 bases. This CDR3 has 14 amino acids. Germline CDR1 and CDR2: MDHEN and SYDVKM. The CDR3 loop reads CASSFRQGMNIQYF. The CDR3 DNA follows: TGTGCCAGCAGTTTTCGACAGGGGATGAACATTCAGTACTTC.

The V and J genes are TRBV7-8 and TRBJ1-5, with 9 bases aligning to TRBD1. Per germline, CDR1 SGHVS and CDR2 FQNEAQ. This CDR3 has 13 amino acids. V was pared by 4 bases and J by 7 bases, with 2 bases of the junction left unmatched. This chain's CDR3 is CASSYGQGQPQHF. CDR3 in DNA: TGTGCCAGCAGCTACGGACAGGGGCAGCCCCAGCATTTT.